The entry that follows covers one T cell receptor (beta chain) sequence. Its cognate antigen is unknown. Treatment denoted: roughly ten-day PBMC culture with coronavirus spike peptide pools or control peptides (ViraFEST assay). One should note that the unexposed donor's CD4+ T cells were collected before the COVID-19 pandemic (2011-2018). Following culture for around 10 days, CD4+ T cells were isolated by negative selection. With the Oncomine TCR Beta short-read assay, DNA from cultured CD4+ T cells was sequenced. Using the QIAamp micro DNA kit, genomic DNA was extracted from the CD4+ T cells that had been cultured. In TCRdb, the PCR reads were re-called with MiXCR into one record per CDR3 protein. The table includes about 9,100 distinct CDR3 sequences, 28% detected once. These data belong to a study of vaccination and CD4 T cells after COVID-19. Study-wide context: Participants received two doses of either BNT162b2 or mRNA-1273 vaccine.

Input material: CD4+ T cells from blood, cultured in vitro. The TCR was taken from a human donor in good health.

CDR3 region: CASSLFSISGTENEQFF. Written as DNA, the CDR3 is TGTGCCAGCAGTTTATTCTCGATTAGCGGGACTGAAAATGAGCAGTTCTTC. The rearrangement joins TRBV27 to TRBJ2-1; 8 positions agree with TRBD2. Trimming took 1 base from V and 7 from J; bases not matched to a gene: 12. The CDR3 runs 17 residues. Germline lookup yields CDR1 MNHEY and CDR2 SMNVEV (reference sequence).